These 26 T cell receptor beta chains share one sample of origin, sequenced in a study of Graves' ophthalmopathy and Graves' hyperthyroidism. RNA transcripts were the template, and TCR beta CDR3 regions were amplified from them. Following a first-round RT-PCR that used HTBI primers, a second-round multiplex PCR was carried out. TCRdb itself ran the multiplex PCR reads through MiXCR, one entry per CDR3 protein. The table has 400,000 to 450,000 distinct CDR3 sequences, 20% to 25% seen once. The sample taken for sequencing was peripheral blood. Receptors were obtained from a woman younger than 30 with stable Graves' hyperthyroidism.

This chain uses TRBV28 with TRBJ1-1; 8 bases align to TRBD1. Trimming at V came to 2 bases and at J to 0 bases, leaving 8 bases not matched to a gene. This CDR3 has 17 residues. The germline V gene encodes CDR1 MDHEN and CDR2 SYDVKM. As DNA, the CDR3 is TGTGCCAGCAGTTTAGTAGGGCAGGGGGCAATGAACACTGAAGCTTTCTTT. Its translation is CASSLVGQGAMNTEAFF.

This clonotype was seen many times. The chain links TRBV12-3 or TRBV12-4 to TRBJ1-2; TRBD1 might be the D (5 bases). The V and J ends lost 8 bases and 7 bases respectively, with 14 bases between them. This CDR3 region has 12 residues. The CDR3 DNA is TGTGCCAGCGTGGATGATAGGGGTGGCTACACCTTC. Translation: CASVDDRGGYTF.

This clonotype was recorded many times. No conserved phenylalanine or tryptophan is present at the end of the CDR3, so a read error is the likely explanation. J is TRBJ1-2 and V is TRBV24-1; D not certain. This CDR3 is 15 amino acids long. The germline V and J ends were trimmed by 2 bases and 7 bases, with 16 bases remaining between them. Germline V gene lookup returns CDR1 KGHDR and CDR2 SFDVKD. The CDR3 reads CATSDSDGVWGGYTL. CDR3 DNA sequence: TGTGCCACCAGTGATTCGGACGGGGTTTGGGGTGGCTACACCCTC.

This clonotype was observed at least ten times. The chain links TRBV2 to TRBJ2-7; 12 positions agree with TRBD2. Germline CDR1 and CDR2: SNHLY and FYNNEI. The CDR3 has 13 amino acids. The V segment lost 10 bases and the J segment 2 bases; nucleotides outside the gene matches: 3. CDR3 residues: CAIASGRAYEQYF. CDR3 bases: TGTGCCATAGCTAGCGGGAGGGCCTACGAGCAGTACTTC.

This clonotype was seen a few times. CDR3 protein: CASGLGTTSKPETQYF. The CDR3 DNA reads TGTGCTAGTGGTTTGGGAACCACTAGCAAGCCAGAGACCCAGTACTTC. The genes are TRBV12-5 and TRBJ2-5; a possible D gene is TRBD2 (6 bases). The germline CDR1 and CDR2 sequences are LGHNT and FRNRAP. V dropped 1 base and J dropped 4 bases, with 16 bases sitting between them. The CDR3 totals 16 residues.

Many counts were recorded for this clonotype. This chain joins TRBV18 and TRBJ1-5; 9 bases are a match to TRBD1. The CDR3 runs 16 residues. J gave up 2 bases and V 2 bases, and 4 bases lay outside the gene matches. The germline gives CDR1 KGHSH, CDR2 LQKENI. This chain's CDR3 is CASSPGTGWGNQPQHF. The CDR3 region has the DNA TGTGCCAGCTCACCAGGGACAGGGTGGGGCAATCAGCCCCAGCATTTT.

This clonotype was counted many times. The V gene is TRBV11-2, the J gene TRBJ2-2; the D gene is possibly TRBD2 (7 bases). CDR1 is SGHAT and CDR2 is FQNNGV in the germline V gene. V lost 6 bases and J 4 bases, leaving 21 bases between the germline ends. This CDR3 region has 17 residues. The CDR3 region has the DNA TGTGCCAGCAGACCAGGGGACGGGAGGACCTTCACCGGGGAGCTGTTTTTT. It encodes CASRPGDGRTFTGELFF.

The table lists this clonotype with a few counts. The V and J genes are TRBV28 and TRBJ1-2; a possible D gene is TRBD1 (6 bases). The V gene lost 3 bases and the J gene lost 6 bases, with 14 bases spanning the gap. This CDR3 contains 14 residues. The germline V gene encodes CDR1 MDHEN and CDR2 SYDVKM. The CDR3 nucleotides read TGTGCCAGCAGTTTCCCGGGGGCAGTCAATGGCTACACCTTC. Protein: CASSFPGAVNGYTF.

This clonotype was recorded at least ten times. This chain uses TRBV20-1 with TRBJ1-1; perhaps TRBD1 as D (6 bases). The CDR3 runs to 15 residues. Germline CDR1 DFQATT, CDR2 SNEGSKA (reference sequence). With 2 bases removed from V and 1 base from J, the gap between germline ends came to 14 bases. CDR3 DNA: TGCAGTGCTAGACCCCCCCCAGGGGCGAACACTGAAGCTTTCTTT. Amino acids: CSARPPPGANTEAFF.

This clonotype turned up a few times. The chain carries TRBV6-1 and TRBJ2-7, with D tentatively TRBD1 (5 bases). Germline loops: CDR1 MNHNS, CDR2 SASEGT. The length of the CDR3 is 13 residues. V was shortened by 6 bases and J by 7 bases, with 16 bases between the two germline ends. The CDR3 nucleotides are TGTGCCAGCAGCAATACCAGGGTAAAGGAGCAGTACTTC. It encodes CASSNTRVKEQYF.

The sample holds many counts of this clonotype. The V call is TRBV11-2, the J call TRBJ2-5; TRBD2 is a possible D gene (7 bases). In germline, CDR1 is SGHAT, CDR2 FQNNGV. V lost 0 bases, J lost 2 bases, and 16 bases lay in between. The CDR3 sequence is 17 residues long. Here the CDR3 reads CASSLDRGGGQQETQYF. CDR3 nucleotide sequence: TGTGCCAGCAGCTTAGATAGGGGAGGGGGACAACAAGAGACCCAGTACTTC.

This clonotype has ten or more counts. The chain employs TRBV25-1 and TRBJ1-1; no clear D gene. V was clipped by 3 bases and J by 1 base, with 9 bases between them. CDR1 and CDR2 (germline): MGHDK, SYGVNS. The CDR3 covers 14 residues. The CDR3 region is CASSDRNKNTEAFF. CDR3 bases: TGTGCCAGCAGTGACCGGAACAAGAACACTGAAGCTTTCTTT. The full variable domain, rest sourced from reference TRBV25-1 and TRBJ1-1, is EADIYQTPRYLVIGTGKKITLECSQTMGHDKMYWYQQDPGMELHLIHYSYGVNSTEKGDLSSESTVSRIRTEHFPLTLESARPSHTSQYLCASSDRNKNTEAFFGQGTRLTVV.

This chain joins TRBV6-5 and TRBJ2-7; D unclear. V was pared by 0 bases and J by 3 bases, with 12 bases between. CDR3 length: 15 residues. In germline, CDR1 is MNHEY, CDR2 SVGAGI. CDR3 bases: TGTGCCAGCAGTTACTCTGTCCCCTTACGCTACGAGCAGTACTTC. Amino acid sequence: CASSYSVPLRYEQYF.

This clonotype was recorded at least ten times. The CDR3 sequence: CSARGTLDRAYEQYF. The CDR3 DNA is TGCAGTGCTAGAGGGACTTTAGACCGAGCCTACGAGCAGTACTTC. The rearrangement links TRBV20-1 to TRBJ2-7, with D possibly matching TRBD2 (5 bases). The CDR3 length is 15 residues. Per the germline V gene, CDR1 is DFQATT and CDR2 is SNEGSKA (reference sequence). Trimming took 1 base from V and 2 from J, leaving 15 bases between them.

This clonotype occurred a few times. The conserved phenylalanine or tryptophan normally closing the CDR3 is absent here, so this likely arose from a read error. The DNA is omitted, as the CDR3 cannot be located on it reliably, and the CDR3 follows TCRdb's listing. The chain employs TRBV12-3 or TRBV12-4 and TRBJ2-2; TRBD2 reflects the table's D call only, with no check against the DNA. The CDR3 comprises 13 residues, both ends counted. The CDR3 spells CASRPSGAGELCL.

The rearrangement links TRBV6-5 to TRBJ1-1; D remains ambiguous. The germline V and J ends were trimmed by 4 bases and 10 bases, with 10 bases remaining between them. Germline V CDR1 and CDR2: MNHEY, SVGAGI. CDR3 length equals 11 residues. The CDR3 region is CASSFGSGAFF. CDR3 nucleotide sequence: TGTGCCAGCAGTTTTGGATCGGGAGCTTTCTTT.

This clonotype was seen at least ten times. The V call is TRBV28, the J call TRBJ2-7, with D unresolved. This CDR3 comprises 14 residues. The V end lost 3 bases, the J end lost 3 bases, and 12 bases lay between the germline ends. The germline gives CDR1 MDHEN, CDR2 SYDVKM. The CDR3 sequence is CASSFGKSLYEQYF. The CDR3 nucleotides read TGTGCCAGCAGTTTCGGCAAGTCCCTCTACGAGCAGTACTTC.

This clonotype was counted many times. In DNA form, the CDR3 reads TGTGCCAGCAGCACAAAACAGGGGAAGACCCAGTACTTC. Amino acids: CASSTKQGKTQYF. The chain is built from TRBV7-3 and TRBJ2-5; TRBD1 agrees at 7 bases. The CDR3 has 13 residues. Trimming took 5 bases from V and 6 from J; bases not matched to a gene: 6. Germline-derived CDR1 and CDR2 are SGHTA and FQGTGA.

This clonotype was counted many times. This sequence joins TRBV27 and TRBJ1-5; D perhaps matches TRBD1 (6 bases). Germline values: CDR1 MNHEY, CDR2 SMNVEV (reference sequence). The CDR3 has 14 amino acids. V lost 9 bases to trimming and J lost 0 bases, with 12 bases between them. The CDR3 coding sequence is TGTGCCAGTTCTTTACAGGGTAGCAATCAGCCCCAGCATTTT. Its translation is CASSLQGSNQPQHF.

V usage is TRBV6-1 and J usage is TRBJ1-6, with TRBD1 as a possible D gene (5 bases). V gave up 5 bases and J gave up 5 bases, with 10 bases separating them. The CDR3 is 14 amino acids. The germline V gene has CDR1 MNHNS and CDR2 SASEGT. CDR3 residues: CASSRAGDNSPLHF. The DNA for the CDR3 is TGTGCCAGCAGTCGGGCGGGGGATAATTCACCCCTCCACTTT.

This clonotype was detected ten times or more. The V gene is TRBV12-3 or TRBV12-4, the J gene TRBJ2-4, with a tentative D call TRBD1 (5 bases). This CDR3 contains 10 residues. Deletions cut 8 bases from V and 6 bases from J, with 5 bases between. CDR3 amino acids: CASQGNIQYF. The CDR3 DNA sequence: TGTGCCAGCCAGGGAAACATTCAGTACTTC.

This clonotype occurred many times. This rearrangement joins TRBV30 to TRBJ1-1, with unresolved D. Germline values: CDR1 GTSNPN, CDR2 SVGIG (reference sequence). Between the trimmed V and J ends, which lost 4 bases and 4 bases, there was a span of 10 bases. This CDR3 is 12 amino acids long. The CDR3 loop reads CAWKYRGTEAFF. CDR3 DNA sequence: TGTGCCTGGAAGTATAGAGGCACTGAAGCTTTCTTT.

This clonotype was seen repeatedly, ten times or more. The chain has TRBV5-5 and TRBJ2-7; the D gene is possibly TRBD2 (5 bases). Trimming left V 7 bases short and J 0 bases short, with 11 bases between. Germline loops: CDR1 SGHKS, CDR2 YYEKEE (reference sequence). The CDR3 has 13 residues. The CDR3 region is CASFGGTSYEQYF. CDR3 DNA sequence: TGTGCCAGCTTCGGAGGAACCTCCTACGAGCAGTACTTC.

This clonotype appeared many times. The genes are TRBV6-1 and TRBJ2-2, with D maybe TRBD1 (6 bases). CDR3 length equals 12 residues. CDR1 is MNHNS, CDR2 SASEGT, per germline. Trimming removed 6 bases at V and 6 bases at J, with 8 bases between. The CDR3 spells CASRDRAGELFF. DNA for the CDR3: TGTGCCAGCAGGGACAGAGCCGGGGAGCTGTTTTTT.

This clonotype came up many times. The genes are TRBV9 and TRBJ2-1, with 14 bases matching TRBD2. The V gene's germline CDR1 is SGDLS and CDR2 YYNGEE. The junction had 4 bases not matched to a gene; V was cut back by 4 bases and J by 1 base. CDR3 length: 17 amino acids. As DNA, the CDR3 is TGTGCCAGCAGCAACCGACTAGCGGGAGGGTCCTACAATGAGCAGTTCTTC. Its translation is CASSNRLAGGSYNEQFF.

CDR3 DNA sequence: TGTGCCAGCCATACCCCAAGCACTGCAGCGGGACACTTGAACACTGAAGCTTTCTTT. Translated, it gives CASHTPSTAAGHLNTEAFF. This chain joins TRBV2 and TRBJ1-1, with D possibly being TRBD1 (6 bases). Germline-derived CDR1 and CDR2 are SNHLY and FYNNEI. The CDR3 is 19 amino acids. V lost 8 bases and J lost 0, with 28 bases in between.